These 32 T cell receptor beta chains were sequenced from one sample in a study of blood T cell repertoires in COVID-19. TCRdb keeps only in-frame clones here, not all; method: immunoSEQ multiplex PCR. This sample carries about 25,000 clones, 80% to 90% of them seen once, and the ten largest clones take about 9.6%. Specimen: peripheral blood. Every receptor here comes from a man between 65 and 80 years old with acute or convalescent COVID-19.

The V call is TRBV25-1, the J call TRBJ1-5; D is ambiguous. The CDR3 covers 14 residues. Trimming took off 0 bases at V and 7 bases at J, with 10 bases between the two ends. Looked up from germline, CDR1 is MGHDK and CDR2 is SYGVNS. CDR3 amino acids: CASSEYGGLQPQHF. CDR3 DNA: TGTGCCAGCAGTGAATATGGAGGACTGCAGCCCCAGCATTTT.

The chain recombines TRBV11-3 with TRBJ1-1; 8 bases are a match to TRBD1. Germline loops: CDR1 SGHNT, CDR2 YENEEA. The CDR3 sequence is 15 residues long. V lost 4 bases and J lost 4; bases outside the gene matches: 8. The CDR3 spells CASSSGGRVGTEAFF. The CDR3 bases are TGTGCCAGCAGCTCAGGGGGCAGGGTCGGCACTGAAGCTTTCTTT.

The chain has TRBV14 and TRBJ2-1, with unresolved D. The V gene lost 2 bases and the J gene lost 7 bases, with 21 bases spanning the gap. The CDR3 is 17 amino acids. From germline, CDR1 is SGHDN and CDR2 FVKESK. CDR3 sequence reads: CASSQSRQALTLNEQFF. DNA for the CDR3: TGTGCCAGCAGCCAATCGCGCCAAGCGCTGACTTTGAATGAGCAGTTCTTC.

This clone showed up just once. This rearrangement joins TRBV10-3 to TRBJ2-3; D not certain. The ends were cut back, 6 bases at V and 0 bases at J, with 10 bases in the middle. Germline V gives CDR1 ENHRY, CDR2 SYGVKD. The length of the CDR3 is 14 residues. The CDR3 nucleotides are TGTGCCATCAGGGGCTGGTCTAGCACAGATACGCAGTATTTT. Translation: CAIRGWSSTDTQYF.

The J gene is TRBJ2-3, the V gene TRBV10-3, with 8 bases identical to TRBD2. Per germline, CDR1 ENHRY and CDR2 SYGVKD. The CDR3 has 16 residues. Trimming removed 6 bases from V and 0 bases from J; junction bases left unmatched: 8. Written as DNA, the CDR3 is TGTGCCATCAGGAGGACACTAGCGGCTAGCACAGATACGCAGTATTTT. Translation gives CAIRRTLAASTDTQYF.

The DNA for the CDR3 is TGTGCCAGCAGCTTCGACAGGCCCCCCTACGAGCAGTACTTC. It yields the protein CASSFDRPPYEQYF. V usage is TRBV7-9 and J usage is TRBJ2-7; maybe TRBD1 (6 bases). V gave up 3 bases and J gave up 2 bases, with 11 bases separating them. Looked up from germline, CDR1 is SEHNR and CDR2 is FQNEAQ (reference sequence). CDR3 length: 14 residues.

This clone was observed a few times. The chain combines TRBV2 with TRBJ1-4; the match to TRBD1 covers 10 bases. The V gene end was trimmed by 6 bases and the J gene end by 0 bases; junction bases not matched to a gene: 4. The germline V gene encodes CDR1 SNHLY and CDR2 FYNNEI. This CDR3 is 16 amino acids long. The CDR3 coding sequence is TGTGCCAGCAGGAGGGACAGGGGAGCAACTAATGAAAAACTGTTTTTT. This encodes CASRRDRGATNEKLFF.

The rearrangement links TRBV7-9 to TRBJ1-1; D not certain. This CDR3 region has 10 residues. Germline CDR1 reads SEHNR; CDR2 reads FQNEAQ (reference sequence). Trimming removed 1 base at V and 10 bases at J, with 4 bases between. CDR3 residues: CASSLDRAFF. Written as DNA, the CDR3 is TGTGCCAGCAGCTTAGATCGAGCTTTCTTT.

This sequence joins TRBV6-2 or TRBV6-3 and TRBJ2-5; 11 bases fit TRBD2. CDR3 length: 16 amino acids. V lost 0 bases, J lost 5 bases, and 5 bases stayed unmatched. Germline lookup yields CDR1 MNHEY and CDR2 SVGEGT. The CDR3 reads CASSYSGLAVDETQYF. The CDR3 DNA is TGTGCCAGCAGTTACTCGGGACTAGCGGTAGACGAGACCCAGTACTTC.

Written as DNA, the CDR3 is TGTGCCAGCAGCTTAGTAGGCCTCGGAGGCTATGGCTACACCTTC. This encodes CASSLVGLGGYGYTF. The V call is TRBV7-2, the J call TRBJ1-2; D not resolved. CDR1 is SGHTA and CDR2 is FQGNSA in the germline V gene. This CDR3 comprises 15 residues. The ends were cut back, 1 base at V and 4 bases at J, with 13 bases in the middle. The full variable domain, rest sourced from reference TRBV7-2 and TRBJ1-2, is GAGVSQSPSNKVTEKGKDVELRCDPISGHTALYWYRQSLGQGLEFLIYFQGNSAPDKSGLPSDRFSAERTGGSVSTLTIQRTQQEDSAVYLCASSLVGLGGYGYTFGSGTRLTVV.

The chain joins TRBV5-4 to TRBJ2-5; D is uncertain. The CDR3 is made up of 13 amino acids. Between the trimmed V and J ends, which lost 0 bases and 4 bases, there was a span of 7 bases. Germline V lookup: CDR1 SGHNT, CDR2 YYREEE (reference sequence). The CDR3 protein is CASSLGSAETQYF. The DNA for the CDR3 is TGTGCCAGCAGCTTGGGGAGCGCAGAGACCCAGTACTTC.

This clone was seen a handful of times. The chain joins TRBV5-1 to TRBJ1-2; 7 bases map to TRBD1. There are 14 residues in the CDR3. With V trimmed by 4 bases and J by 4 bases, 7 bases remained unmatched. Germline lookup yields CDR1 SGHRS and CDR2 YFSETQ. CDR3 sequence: CASSTGQDFYGYTF. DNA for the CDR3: TGCGCCAGCAGCACCGGACAGGATTTCTATGGCTACACCTTC. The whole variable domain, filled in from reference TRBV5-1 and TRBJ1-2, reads KAGVTQTPRYLIKTRGQQVTLSCSPISGHRSVSWYQQTPGQGLQFLFEYFSETQRNKGNFPGRFSGRQFSNSRSEMNVSTLELGDSALYLCASSTGQDFYGYTFGSGTRLTVV.

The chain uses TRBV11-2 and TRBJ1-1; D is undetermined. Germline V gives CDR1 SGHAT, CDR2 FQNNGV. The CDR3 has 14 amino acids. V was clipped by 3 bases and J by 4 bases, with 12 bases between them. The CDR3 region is CASSFSLEFTEAFF. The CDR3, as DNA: TGTGCCAGCAGCTTTTCGCTGGAGTTCACTGAAGCTTTCTTT.

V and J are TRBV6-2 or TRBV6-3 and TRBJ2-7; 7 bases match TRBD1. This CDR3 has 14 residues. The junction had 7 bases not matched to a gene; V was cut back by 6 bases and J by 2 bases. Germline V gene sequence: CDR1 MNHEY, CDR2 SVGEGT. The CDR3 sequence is CASSPDDRAYEQYF. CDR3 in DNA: TGTGCCAGCAGCCCCGATGACAGGGCCTACGAGCAGTACTTC.

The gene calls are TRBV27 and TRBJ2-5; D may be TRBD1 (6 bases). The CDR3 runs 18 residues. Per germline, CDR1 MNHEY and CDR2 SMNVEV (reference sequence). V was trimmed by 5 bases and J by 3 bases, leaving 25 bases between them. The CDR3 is CASSPLTGPGHQKETQYF. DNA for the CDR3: TGTGCCAGCAGTCCGTTAACGGGTCCGGGACATCAGAAAGAGACCCAGTACTTC.

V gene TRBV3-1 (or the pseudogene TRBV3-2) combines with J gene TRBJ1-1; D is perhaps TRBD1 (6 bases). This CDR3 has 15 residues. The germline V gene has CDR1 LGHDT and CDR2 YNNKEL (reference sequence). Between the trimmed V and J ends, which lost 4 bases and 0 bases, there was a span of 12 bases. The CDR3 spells CASSPSDRLNTEAFF. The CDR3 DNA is TGTGCCAGCAGCCCGTCGGACAGATTGAACACTGAAGCTTTCTTT.

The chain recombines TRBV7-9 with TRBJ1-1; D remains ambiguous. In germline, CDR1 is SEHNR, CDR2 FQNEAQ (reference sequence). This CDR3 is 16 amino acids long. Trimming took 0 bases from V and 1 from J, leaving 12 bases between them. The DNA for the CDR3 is TGTGCCAGCAGCTTAGCGCGGGCGGCGGGGAACACTGAAGCTTTCTTT. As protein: CASSLARAAGNTEAFF.

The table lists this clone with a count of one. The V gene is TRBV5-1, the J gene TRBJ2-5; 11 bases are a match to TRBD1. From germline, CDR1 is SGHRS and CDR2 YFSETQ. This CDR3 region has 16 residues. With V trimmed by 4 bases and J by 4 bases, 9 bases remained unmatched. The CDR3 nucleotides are TGCGCCAGCAGCCTGAGACCGGGACAGGGGGGAGAGACCCAGTACTTC. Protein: CASSLRPGQGGETQYF. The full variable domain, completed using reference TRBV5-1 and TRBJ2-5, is KAGVTQTPRYLIKTRGQQVTLSCSPISGHRSVSWYQQTPGQGLQFLFEYFSETQRNKGNFPGRFSGRQFSNSRSEMNVSTLELGDSALYLCASSLRPGQGGETQYFGPGTRLLVL.

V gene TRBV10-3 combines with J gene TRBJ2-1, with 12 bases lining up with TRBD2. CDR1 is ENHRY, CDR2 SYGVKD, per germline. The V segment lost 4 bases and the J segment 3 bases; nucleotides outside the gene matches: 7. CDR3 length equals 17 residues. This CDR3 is CAISGLAGVVGYNEQFF. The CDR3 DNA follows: TGTGCCATCAGTGGACTAGCGGGAGTAGTGGGCTACAATGAGCAGTTCTTC.

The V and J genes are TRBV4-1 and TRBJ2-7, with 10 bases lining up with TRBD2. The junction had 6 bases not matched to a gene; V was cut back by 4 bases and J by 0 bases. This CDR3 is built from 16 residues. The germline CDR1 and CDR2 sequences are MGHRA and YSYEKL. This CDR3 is CASSPYGLAASYEQYF. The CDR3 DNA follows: TGCGCCAGCAGCCCTTACGGACTAGCGGCCTCCTACGAGCAGTACTTC.

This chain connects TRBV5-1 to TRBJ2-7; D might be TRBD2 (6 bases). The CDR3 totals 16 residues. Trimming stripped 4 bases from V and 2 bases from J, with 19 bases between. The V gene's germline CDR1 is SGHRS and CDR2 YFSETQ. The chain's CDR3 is CASSRMGPGVAYEQYF. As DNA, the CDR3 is TGCGCCAGCAGCCGAATGGGCCCGGGGGTCGCCTACGAGCAGTACTTC.

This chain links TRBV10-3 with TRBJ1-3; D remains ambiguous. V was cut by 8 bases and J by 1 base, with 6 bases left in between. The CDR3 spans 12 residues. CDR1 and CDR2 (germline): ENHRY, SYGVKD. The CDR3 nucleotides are TGTGCCATCTCGAGGTCTGGAAACACCATATATTTT. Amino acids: CAISRSGNTIYF.

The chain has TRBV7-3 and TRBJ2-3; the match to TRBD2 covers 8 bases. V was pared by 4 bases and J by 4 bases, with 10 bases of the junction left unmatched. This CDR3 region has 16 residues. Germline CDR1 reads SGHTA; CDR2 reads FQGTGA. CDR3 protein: CASSSLSGRDADTQYF. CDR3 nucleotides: TGTGCCAGCAGCTCCCTCTCCGGGAGGGATGCAGATACGCAGTATTTT.

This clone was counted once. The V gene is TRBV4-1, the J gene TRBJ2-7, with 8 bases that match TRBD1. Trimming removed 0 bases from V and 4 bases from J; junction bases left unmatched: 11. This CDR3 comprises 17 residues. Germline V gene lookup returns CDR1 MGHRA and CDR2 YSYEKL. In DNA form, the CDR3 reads TGCGCCAGCAGCCAAGATCGAATGACGGGACAGGAGTACGAGCAGTACTTC. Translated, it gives CASSQDRMTGQEYEQYF.

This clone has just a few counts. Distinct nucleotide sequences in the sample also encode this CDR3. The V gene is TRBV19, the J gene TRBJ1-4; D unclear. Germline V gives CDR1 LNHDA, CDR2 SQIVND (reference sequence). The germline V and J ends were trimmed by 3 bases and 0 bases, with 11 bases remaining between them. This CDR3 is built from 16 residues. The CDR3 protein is CASSIGREATNEKLFF. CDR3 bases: TGTGCCAGTAGTATCGGGAGGGAAGCAACTAATGAAAAACTGTTTTTT.

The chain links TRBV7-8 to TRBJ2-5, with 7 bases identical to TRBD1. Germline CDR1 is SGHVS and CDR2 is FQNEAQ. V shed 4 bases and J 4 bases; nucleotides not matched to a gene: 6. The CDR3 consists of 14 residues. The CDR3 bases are TGTGCCAGCAGCTCACGACAGGGTCTAGAGACCCAGTACTTC. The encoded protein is CASSSRQGLETQYF.

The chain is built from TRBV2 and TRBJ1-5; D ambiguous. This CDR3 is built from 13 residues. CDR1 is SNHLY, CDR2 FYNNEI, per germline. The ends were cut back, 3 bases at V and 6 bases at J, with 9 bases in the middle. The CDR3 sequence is CASSEDSGQPQHF. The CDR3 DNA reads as TGTGCCAGCAGTGAGGATTCAGGTCAGCCCCAGCATTTT.

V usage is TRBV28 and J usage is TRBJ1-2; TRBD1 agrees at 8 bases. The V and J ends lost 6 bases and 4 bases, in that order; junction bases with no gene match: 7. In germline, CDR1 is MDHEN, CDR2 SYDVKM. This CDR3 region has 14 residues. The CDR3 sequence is CASSRSGTGYGYTF. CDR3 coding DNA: TGTGCCAGCAGCCGATCCGGGACAGGCTATGGCTACACCTTC.

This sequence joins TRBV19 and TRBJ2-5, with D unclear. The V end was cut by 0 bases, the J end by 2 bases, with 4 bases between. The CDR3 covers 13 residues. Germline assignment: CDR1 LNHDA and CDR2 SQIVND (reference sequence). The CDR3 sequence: CASSIDQQETQYF. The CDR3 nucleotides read TGTGCCAGTAGTATAGACCAACAAGAGACCCAGTACTTC.

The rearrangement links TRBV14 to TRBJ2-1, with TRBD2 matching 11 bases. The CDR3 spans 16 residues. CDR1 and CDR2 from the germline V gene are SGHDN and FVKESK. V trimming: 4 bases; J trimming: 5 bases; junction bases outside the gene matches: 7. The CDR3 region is CASSPRLAGTNNEQFF. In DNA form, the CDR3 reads TGTGCCAGCAGCCCACGACTAGCGGGGACGAACAATGAGCAGTTCTTC.

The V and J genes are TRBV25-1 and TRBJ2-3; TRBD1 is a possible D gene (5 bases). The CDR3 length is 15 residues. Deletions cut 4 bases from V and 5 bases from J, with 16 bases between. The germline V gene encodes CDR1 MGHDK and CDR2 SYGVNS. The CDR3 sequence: CASSGGGAAIDTQYF. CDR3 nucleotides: TGTGCCAGCAGTGGAGGTGGGGCGGCGATAGATACGCAGTATTTT.

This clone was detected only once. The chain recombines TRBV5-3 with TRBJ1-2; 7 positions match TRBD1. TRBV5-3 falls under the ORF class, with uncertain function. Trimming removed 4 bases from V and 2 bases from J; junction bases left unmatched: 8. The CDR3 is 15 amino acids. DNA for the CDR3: TGTGCCAGAAGCGTAAACAGGGGTGGCAACTATGGCTACACCTTC. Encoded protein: CARSVNRGGNYGYTF.